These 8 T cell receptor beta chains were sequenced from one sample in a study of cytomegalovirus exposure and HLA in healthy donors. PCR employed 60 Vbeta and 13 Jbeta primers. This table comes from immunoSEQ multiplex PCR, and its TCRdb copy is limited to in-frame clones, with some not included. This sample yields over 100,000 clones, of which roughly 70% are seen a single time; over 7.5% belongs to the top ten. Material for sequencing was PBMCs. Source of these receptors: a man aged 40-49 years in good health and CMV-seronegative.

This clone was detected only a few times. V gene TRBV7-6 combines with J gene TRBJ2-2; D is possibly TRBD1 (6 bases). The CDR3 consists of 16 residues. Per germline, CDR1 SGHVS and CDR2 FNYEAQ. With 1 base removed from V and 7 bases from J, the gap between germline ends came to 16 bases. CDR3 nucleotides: TGTGCCAGCAGCTTAGGACAGGACCCGAGTAACGGGGAGCTGTTTTTT. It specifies CASSLGQDPSNGELFF.

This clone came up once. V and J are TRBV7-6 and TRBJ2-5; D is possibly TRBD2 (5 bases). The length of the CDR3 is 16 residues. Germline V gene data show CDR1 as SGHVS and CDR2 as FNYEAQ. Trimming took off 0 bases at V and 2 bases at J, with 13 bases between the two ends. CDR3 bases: TGTGCCAGCAGCTTAGCGAGACTACTGGGGCAAGAGACCCAGTACTTC. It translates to CASSLARLLGQETQYF.

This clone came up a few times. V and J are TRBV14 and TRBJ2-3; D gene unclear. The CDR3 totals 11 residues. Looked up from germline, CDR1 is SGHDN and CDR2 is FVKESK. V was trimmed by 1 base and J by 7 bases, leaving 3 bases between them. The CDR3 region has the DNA TGTGCCAGCAGCCAAGTAAATACGCAGTATTTT. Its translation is CASSQVNTQYF.

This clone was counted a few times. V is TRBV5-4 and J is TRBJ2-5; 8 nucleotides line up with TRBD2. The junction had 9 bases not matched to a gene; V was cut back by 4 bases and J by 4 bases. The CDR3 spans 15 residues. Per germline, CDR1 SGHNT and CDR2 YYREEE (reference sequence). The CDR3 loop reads CASSPGGVARETQYF. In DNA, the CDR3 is TGTGCCAGCAGCCCCGGGGGGGTGGCGAGAGAGACCCAGTACTTC.

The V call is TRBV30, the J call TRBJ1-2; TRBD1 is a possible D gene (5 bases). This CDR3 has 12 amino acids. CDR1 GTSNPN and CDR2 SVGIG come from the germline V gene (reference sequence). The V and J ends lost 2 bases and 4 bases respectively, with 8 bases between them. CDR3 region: CAWSRGGYGYTF. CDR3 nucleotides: TGTGCCTGGAGTCGGGGGGGCTATGGCTACACCTTC.

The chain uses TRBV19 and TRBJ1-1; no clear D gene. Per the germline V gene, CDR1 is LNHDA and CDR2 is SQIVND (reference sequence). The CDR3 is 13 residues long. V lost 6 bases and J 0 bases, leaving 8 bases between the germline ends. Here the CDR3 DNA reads TGTGCCAGTAGAGGAGACGTGAACACTGAAGCTTTCTTT. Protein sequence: CASRGDVNTEAFF.

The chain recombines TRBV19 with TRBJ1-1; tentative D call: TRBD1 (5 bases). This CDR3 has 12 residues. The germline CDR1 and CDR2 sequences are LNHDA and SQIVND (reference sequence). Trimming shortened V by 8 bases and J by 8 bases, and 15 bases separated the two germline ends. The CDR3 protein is CASAWGASEAFF. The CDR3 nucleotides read TGTGCCAGTGCCTGGGGCGCTTCCGAAGCTTTCTTT.

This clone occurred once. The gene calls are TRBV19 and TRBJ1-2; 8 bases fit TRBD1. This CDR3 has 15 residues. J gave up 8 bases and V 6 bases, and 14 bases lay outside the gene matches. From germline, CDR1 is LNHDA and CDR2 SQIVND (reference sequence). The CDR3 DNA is TGTGCCAGTAGCATCCGACCGGGACAGGTGGAGGGCTACACCTTC. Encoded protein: CASSIRPGQVEGYTF. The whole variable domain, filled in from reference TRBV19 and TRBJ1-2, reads DGGITQSPKYLFRKEGQNVTLSCEQNLNHDAMYWYRQDPGQGLRLIYYSQIVNDFQKGDIAEGYSVSREKKESFPLTVTSAQKNPTAFYLCASSIRPGQVEGYTFGSGTRLTVV.